This T cell receptor (beta chain) was recovered during a study of T cells in Graves' hyperthyroidism and ophthalmopathy. To note about this clonotype: Its target is unknown.

Study outcomes and limitations: By a 13 V-J model, ophthalmopathy was set apart from stable hyperthyroidism. Blood also held most thyroid clonotypes expanded beyond 0.001.

Germline CDR1 is MNHEY and CDR2 is SMNVEV (reference sequence). CDR3 length equals 13 residues. The ends were cut back, 0 bases at V and 11 bases at J, with 13 bases in the middle. Amplification targeted TCR beta CDR3 regions from RNA transcripts. A first-round RT-PCR of the TCR CDR3 used the HTBI primer set. Via MiXCR, TCRdb re-called the multiplex PCR reads, giving one row per CDR3 protein. The data contain 490,000 or so distinct CDR3 sequences, 46% of them singletons. The diagnostic basis comprised clinical symptoms, serum thyroxine and TRAb, thyroid ultrasound and orbital computed tomography. The TCR was taken from an adult woman with Graves' disease, either hyperthyroidism or ophthalmopathy (not recorded which). The specimen sequenced was peripheral blood or thyroid tissue (not recorded which). This chain links TRBV27 with TRBJ1-1, with D tentatively TRBD1 (6 bases). The CDR3 loop reads CASSLSGQGMAFF. CDR3 DNA sequence: TGTGCCAGCAGTTTATCTGGGCAGGGGATGGCTTTCTTT.